This T cell receptor (beta chain) was retrieved from a study of chemoradiotherapy in HPV16-positive cancers. Study-wide results and limits: The functional HPV-specific definition rests on just two HPV16-positive patients.

Only one count was recorded for this clone. No antigen is known for it. Germline CDR1 is GTSNPN and CDR2 is SVGIG (reference sequence). Trimming took off 1 base at V and 5 bases at J, with 8 bases between the two ends. The CDR3 runs to 13 residues. Method: immunoSEQ multiplex PCR; TCRdb's copy keeps in-frame clones and lacks some. The sample has approximately 9,300 clones, about nine tenths seen once; the top ten hold 9% to 15%. Samples were taken several times over chemoradiotherapy. The receptor comes from a human donor with HPV-associated anogenital cancer. The material sequenced was blood, taken from a patient who underwent chemoradiotherapy. The chain is built from TRBV30 and TRBJ2-2; no clear D. CDR3 amino acids: CAWSGQATGELFF. The CDR3 region has the DNA TGTGCCTGGAGTGGTCAGGCAACCGGGGAGCTGTTTTTT.